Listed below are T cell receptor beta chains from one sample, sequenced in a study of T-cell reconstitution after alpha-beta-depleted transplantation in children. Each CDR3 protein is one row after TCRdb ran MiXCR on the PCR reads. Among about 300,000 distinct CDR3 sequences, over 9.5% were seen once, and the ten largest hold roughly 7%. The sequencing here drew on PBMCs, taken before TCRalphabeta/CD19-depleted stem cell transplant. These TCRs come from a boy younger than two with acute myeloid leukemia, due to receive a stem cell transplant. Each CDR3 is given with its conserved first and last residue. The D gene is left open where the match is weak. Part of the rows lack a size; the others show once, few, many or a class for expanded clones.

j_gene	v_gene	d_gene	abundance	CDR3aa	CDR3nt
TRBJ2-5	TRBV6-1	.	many	CASSPLRETQYF	TGTGCCAGCAGTCCCTTAAGGGAGACCCAGTACTTC
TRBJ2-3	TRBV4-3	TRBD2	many	CASSQDGTLAGGPGTDTQYF	TGCGCCAGCAGCCAAGATGGGACGCTAGCGGGAGGGCCTGGCACAGATACGCAGTATTTT
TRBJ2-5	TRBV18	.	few	CASSPGGLGDQYF	TGTGCCAGCTCACCCGGTGGACTTGGGGACCAGTACTTC
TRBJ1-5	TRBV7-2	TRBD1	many	CASSLPGQGPRQPQHF	TGTGCCAGCAGCTTACCCGGACAGGGTCCGAGGCAGCCCCAGCATTTT
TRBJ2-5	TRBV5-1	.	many	CASSRIPGQQETQYF	TGCGCCAGCAGCCGAATACCCGGGCAGCAAGAGACCCAGTACTTC
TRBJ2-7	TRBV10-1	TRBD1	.	CASSESPGQGAGSGKGGSVEQYF	TGCGCCAGCAGTGAGTCACCGGGACAGGGGGCGGGAAGCGGGAAGGGCGGATCGGTCGAGCAGTACTTC
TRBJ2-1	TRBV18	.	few	CASSPPPRGAYNEQFF	TGTGCCAGCTCACCACCGCCCCGCGGGGCGTACAATGAGCAGTTCTTC
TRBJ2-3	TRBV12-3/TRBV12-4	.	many	CASSKGRGTDTQYF	TGTGCCAGCAGCAAGGGCAGGGGCACAGATACGCAGTATTTT
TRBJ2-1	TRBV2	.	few	CASTPARGNLYNEQFF	TGTGCCAGCACCCCTGCGAGGGGGAACCTCTACAATGAGCAGTTCTTC
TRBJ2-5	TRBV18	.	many	CASSPGETQYF	TGTGCCAGCTCCCCCGGGGAGACCCAGTACTTC
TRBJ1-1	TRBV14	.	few	CASSQDAPGNTEAFF	TGTGCCAGCAGCCAAGATGCGCCAGGGAACACTGAAGCTTTCTTT
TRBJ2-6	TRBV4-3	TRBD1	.	CASSQGTGDDNVLTF	TGCGCCAGCAGCCAAGGGACAGGGGATGACAACGTCCTGACTTTC
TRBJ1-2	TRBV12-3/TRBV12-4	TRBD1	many	CASRTTGCNGYTF	TGTGCCAGCAGGACGACAGGGTGCAATGGCTACACCTTC
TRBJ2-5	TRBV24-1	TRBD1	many	CATSDLKTGGKETQYF	TGTGCCACCAGTGATTTGAAAACAGGGGGGAAAGAGACCCAGTACTTC
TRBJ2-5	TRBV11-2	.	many	CASSKAPRGIQETQYF	TGTGCCAGCAGCAAAGCCCCCCGAGGGATCCAAGAGACCCAGTACTTC
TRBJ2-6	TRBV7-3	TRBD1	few	CASSLTPSGQGGSGANVLTF	TGTGCCAGCAGCTTAACGCCCTCGGGACAGGGGGGCTCTGGGGCCAACGTCCTGACTTTC
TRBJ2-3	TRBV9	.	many	CASSVGRGLTDTQYF	TGTGCCAGCAGCGTAGGGAGAGGCCTCACAGATACGCAGTATTTT
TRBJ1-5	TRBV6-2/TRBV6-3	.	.	CASSRIGESNQPQHF	TGTGCCAGCAGCCGCATCGGGGAAAGCAATCAGCCCCAGCATTTT
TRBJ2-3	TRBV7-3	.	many	CASSWGASTDTQYF	TGTGCCAGCAGCTGGGGGGCTAGCACAGATACGCAGTATTTT
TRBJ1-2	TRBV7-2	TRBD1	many	CASSLASDRVDYGYTF	TGTGCCAGCAGCTTAGCGTCGGACAGGGTGGACTATGGCTACACCTTC
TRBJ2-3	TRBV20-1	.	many	CSARAGADTQYF	TGCAGTGCTAGAGCGGGAGCAGATACGCAGTATTTT
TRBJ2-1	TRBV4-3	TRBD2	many	CASSQGRLAGARSQFF	TGCGCCAGCAGCCAAGGGCGACTAGCGGGAGCCCGTTCACAGTTCTTC
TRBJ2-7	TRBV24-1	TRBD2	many	CATQPREFPREQYF	TGTGCCACTCAACCGCGGGAGTTCCCGAGGGAGCAGTACTTC
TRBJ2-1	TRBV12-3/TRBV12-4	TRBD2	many	CASSPNRGGFGNEQFF	TGTGCCAGCAGTCCGAATCGGGGGGGCTTTGGCAATGAGCAGTTCTTC
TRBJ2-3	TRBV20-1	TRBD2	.	CSAPGGTHRQYF	TGCAGTGCCCCCGGGGGGACCCATCGCCAGTATTTT
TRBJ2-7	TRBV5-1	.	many	CASSLDRRTYEQYF	TGCGCCAGCAGCTTGGACAGGCGAACCTACGAGCAGTACTTC
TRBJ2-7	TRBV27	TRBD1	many	CASGNGQGQTYEQYF	TGTGCCAGCGGGAACGGACAGGGCCAGACCTACGAGCAGTACTTC
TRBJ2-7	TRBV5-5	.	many	CASSPQTAPYEQYF	TGTGCCAGCAGCCCCCAGACAGCGCCCTACGAGCAGTACTTC
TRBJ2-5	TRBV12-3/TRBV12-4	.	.	CASSYRLVRETQYF	TGTGCCAGCAGTTATCGACTAGTCCGGGAGACCCAGTACTTC
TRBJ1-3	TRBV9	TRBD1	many	CASSVTLASDRDSSGNTIYF	TGTGCCAGCAGCGTAACCTTGGCTTCCGATCGGGACAGCTCTGGAAACACCATATATTTT
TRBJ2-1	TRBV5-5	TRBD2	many	CASSIGTSAYNEQFF	TGTGCCAGCAGCATCGGGACTAGTGCGTACAATGAGCAGTTCTTC
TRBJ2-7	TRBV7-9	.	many	CASSLWPSNYEQYF	TGTGCCAGCAGCTTATGGCCGTCGAACTACGAGCAGTACTTC
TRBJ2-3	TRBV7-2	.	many	CASSLARLDTQYF	TGTGCCAGCAGCTTAGCCCGGCTAGATACGCAGTATTTT
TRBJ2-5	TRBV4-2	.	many	CASQDYTPRAQYF	TGTGCCAGCCAAGATTATACCCCCCGAGCCCAGTACTTC
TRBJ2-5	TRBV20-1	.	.	CSASPYPRGGGQETQYF	TGCAGTGCTAGCCCCTATCCCAGGGGAGGAGGCCAAGAGACCCAGTACTTC
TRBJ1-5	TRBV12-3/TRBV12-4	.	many	CASSPSSGRQPQHF	TGTGCCAGCAGTCCGTCCAGCGGTCGACAGCCCCAGCATTTT
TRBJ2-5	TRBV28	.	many	CASSSPEKEETQYF	TGTGCCAGCAGTTCCCCAGAAAAAGAGGAGACCCAGTACTTC
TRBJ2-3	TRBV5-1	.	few	CASSPETPDTQYF	TGCGCCAGCAGCCCGGAAACCCCAGATACGCAGTATTTT